The 8 T cell receptor beta chains below come from one sample, sequenced in a study of blood T cell repertoires in COVID-19. Clones were sequenced by immunoSEQ multiplex PCR, and TCRdb holds only the in-frame ones, with some missing. Of around 64,000 clones listed, roughly 87% are singletons. The sample taken for sequencing was peripheral blood. These receptors were taken from a man older than 75 in a cohort sampled during active COVID-19.

This clone was seen more than once but under ten times. V gene TRBV7-9 combines with J gene TRBJ2-7; the D gene is possibly TRBD1 (5 bases). The germline CDR1 and CDR2 sequences are SEHNR and FQNEAQ (reference sequence). V lost 1 base, J lost 2 bases, and 9 bases lay in between. The CDR3 loop spans 14 amino acids. CDR3 sequence: CASSLEGETYEQYF. CDR3 DNA sequence: TGTGCCAGCAGCTTAGAAGGGGAAACCTACGAGCAGTACTTC.

This rearrangement joins TRBV7-8 to TRBJ2-7; D might be TRBD2 (5 bases). The V and J ends lost 6 bases and 2 bases respectively, with 14 bases between them. CDR3 length: 14 amino acids. The germline V gene encodes CDR1 SGHVS and CDR2 FQNEAQ. CDR3 residues: CASSSRDDTYEQYF. As DNA, the CDR3 is TGTGCCAGCAGTTCCCGGGATGATACCTACGAGCAGTACTTC.

CDR3 nucleotides: TGTGCCAGCAGCCTGGGACAGCTGAACACTGAAGCTTTCTTT. This gives the protein CASSLGQLNTEAFF. The chain has TRBV3-1 (or the pseudogene TRBV3-2) and TRBJ1-1, with 7 bases lining up with TRBD1. Germline CDR1 LGHDT, CDR2 YNNKEL (reference sequence). V shed 4 bases and J 0 bases; nucleotides not matched to a gene: 2. The CDR3 length is 14 residues.

CDR3 sequence: CASSLRSGRWNEQFF. The DNA of the CDR3 is TGTGCCAGCAGCTTGAGGAGCGGGAGATGGAATGAGCAGTTCTTC. The chain employs TRBV5-6 and TRBJ2-1; 8 nucleotides match TRBD2. After removal of 1 base from V and 7 bases from J, the junction contained 7 bases not matched to a gene. Per germline, CDR1 SGHDT and CDR2 YYEEEE. This CDR3 is built from 15 residues.

J is TRBJ1-3 and V is TRBV7-2; a possible D gene is TRBD1 (6 bases). V was shortened by 5 bases and J by 2 bases, with 13 bases between the two germline ends. This CDR3 comprises 15 residues. Per the germline V gene, CDR1 is SGHTA and CDR2 is FQGNSA. The CDR3 region is CASSVSGGPGNTIYF. CDR3 sequence (DNA): TGTGCCAGCAGCGTGAGTGGGGGCCCTGGAAACACCATATATTTT.

The chain recombines TRBV11-2 with TRBJ2-1, with D tentatively TRBD2 (5 bases). CDR1 and CDR2 (germline): SGHAT, FQNNGV. V was cut by 1 base and J by 7 bases, with 8 bases left in between. This CDR3 region has 13 residues. The CDR3 spells CASSLVGGNEQFF. In DNA form, the CDR3 reads TGTGCCAGCAGCTTAGTAGGAGGTAATGAGCAGTTCTTC.

This rearrangement joins TRBV19 to TRBJ1-1; 9 bases align to TRBD1. CDR1 is LNHDA and CDR2 is SQIVND in the germline V gene (reference sequence). The V gene end was trimmed by 5 bases and the J gene end by 2 bases; junction bases not matched to a gene: 9. The CDR3 length is 16 residues. CDR3 sequence: CASSPDDRGINTEAFF. The CDR3 region has the DNA TGTGCCAGTAGTCCGGACGACAGGGGGATTAACACTGAAGCTTTCTTT.

The chain uses TRBV19 and TRBJ1-1; 8 bases agree with TRBD1. The CDR3 spans 12 residues. Losses at the gene ends were 9 bases for V and 5 bases for J; bases not matched to a gene: 5. CDR1 and CDR2 (germline): LNHDA, SQIVND (reference sequence). CDR3 amino acids: CASRDRSTEAFF. Written as DNA, the CDR3 is TGTGCCAGCCGGGACAGGTCTACTGAAGCTTTCTTT.